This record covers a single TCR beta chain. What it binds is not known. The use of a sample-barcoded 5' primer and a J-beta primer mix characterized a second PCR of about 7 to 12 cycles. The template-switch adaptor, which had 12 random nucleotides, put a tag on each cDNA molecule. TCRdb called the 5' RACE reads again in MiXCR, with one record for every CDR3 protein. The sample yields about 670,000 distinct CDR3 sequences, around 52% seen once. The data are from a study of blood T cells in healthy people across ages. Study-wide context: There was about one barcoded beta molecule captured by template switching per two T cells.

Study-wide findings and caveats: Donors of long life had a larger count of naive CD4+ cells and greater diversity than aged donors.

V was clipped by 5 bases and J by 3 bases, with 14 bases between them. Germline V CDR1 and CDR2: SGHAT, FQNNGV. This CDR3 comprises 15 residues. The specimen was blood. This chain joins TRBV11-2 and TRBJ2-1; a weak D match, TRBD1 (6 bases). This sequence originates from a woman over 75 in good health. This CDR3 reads CASSAQGVLYNEQFF. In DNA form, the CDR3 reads TGTGCCAGCAGCGCACAGGGAGTTCTCTACAATGAGCAGTTCTTC.